These T cell receptor beta chains were read from a single sample in a study of T-cell memory formation after mild COVID-19. TCRdb processed the 5' RACE reads anew with MiXCR; each CDR3 protein has one entry. The repertoire holds about 350,000 distinct CDR3 sequences, with approximately 15% as singletons. Sequencing was done on a sample of PBMCs or a T cell subset sorted from them (not recorded which). These receptors came from a young man who had mild COVID-19 (a few samples of this study predate the infection). Cell type and time point are not known. Both conserved end residues are part of each CDR3. A D gene is named only where the DNA matches it firmly. Size tells how often a clone was seen (once, few, many) or the class of an expanded clone, and some rows leave it out.

TRBJ2-1	many	TRBD1	TRBV7-2	TGTGCCAGCAGCCCGGACAGGGGGAATGAGCAGTTCTTC	CASSPDRGNEQFF
TRBJ2-1	few	NA	TRBV2	TGTGCCAGCAGTGTCCGACTAGCCTACAATGAGCAGTTCTTC	CASSVRLAYNEQFF
TRBJ1-1	few	NA	TRBV18	TGTGCCAGCTCACCCCTTGACCTGGGCGCTGAAGCTTTCTTT	CASSPLDLGAEAFF
TRBJ2-5	NA	NA	TRBV6-5	TGTGCCAGCACCTCGGGGGTCAGGGGAGGGGAGACCCAGTACTTC	CASTSGVRGGETQYF
TRBJ2-5	NA	NA	TRBV4-2	TGTGCCAGCAGCCAAGAGTCGGCGGGGTCTTCGGAATGGGAGACCCAGTACTTC	CASSQESAGSSEWETQYF
TRBJ2-1	NA	NA	TRBV5-1	TGCGCCAGCAGCGCTCAAGTAAGCTCCTACAATGAGCAGTTCTTC	CASSAQVSSYNEQFF
TRBJ1-5	few	NA	TRBV19	TGTGCCAGTAGCGCCCTGCGGGACAAGGCAGATCAGCCCCAGCATTTT	CASSALRDKADQPQHF
TRBJ2-3	many	TRBD2	TRBV5-6	TGTGCCAGCAGCTTGGCAGCGGGGGCCCCCACAGATACGCAGTATTTT	CASSLAAGAPTDTQYF
TRBJ1-1	NA	NA	TRBV4-1	TGCGCCAGCAGCCAAGATGGGCGGCCTGGGGGCATGAACACTGAAGCTTTCTTT	CASSQDGRPGGMNTEAFF
TRBJ1-2	few	TRBD1	TRBV7-9	TGTGCCAGCAGCATTATACAGGGGAATGGCTACACCTTC	CASSIIQGNGYTF
TRBJ2-1	many	TRBD2	TRBV6-2/TRBV6-3	TGTGCCAGCAGTTGGGGACTTGGACTAGCGCGGAATGAGCAGTTCTTC	CASSWGLGLARNEQFF
TRBJ2-7	NA	TRBD1	TRBV11-3	TGTGCCAGCAGCTTAGATAGGGACAGGGACTACGAGCAGTACTTC	CASSLDRDRDYEQYF
TRBJ1-2	few	NA	TRBV7-2	TGTGCCAGCAGCTTAGCCCTCCGGGGTAATAACTATGGCTACACCTTC	CASSLALRGNNYGYTF
TRBJ2-7	few	TRBD2	TRBV5-1	TGCGCCAGCAGTTCCCGGGGACTAGTAGACTACGAGCAGTACTTC	CASSSRGLVDYEQYF
TRBJ2-3	few	TRBD2	TRBV9	TGTGCCAGCAGCGAGAGCCCGGGACTAGTAGTAGATACGCAGTATTTT	CASSESPGLVVDTQYF
TRBJ2-5	NA	TRBD2	TRBV7-9	TGTGCCAGCAGCCAATTCATGGCGGGGGGATACCAAGAGACCCAGTACTTC	CASSQFMAGGYQETQYF
TRBJ2-4	few	NA	TRBV2	TGTGCCAGCAGTGATTTGGGGACGGAACTAGCCAAAAACATTCAGTACTTC	CASSDLGTELAKNIQYF
TRBJ1-5	NA	TRBD1	TRBV20-1	TGCAGTGCCGACAGGGACAATCAGCCCCAGCATTTT	CSADRDNQPQHF
TRBJ1-1	once	TRBD1	TRBV9	TGTGCCAGCAGCACGAGGACAGGTAATGAAGCTTTCTTT	CASSTRTGNEAFF
TRBJ2-2	few	NA	TRBV20-1	TGCAGTGCTAGAGATTATCCCCTGGATAGGTTGGGCGGGGAGCTGTTTTTT	CSARDYPLDRLGGELFF
TRBJ1-4	NA	NA	TRBV11-2	TGTGCCAGCAGCCTGGCCGCGGAAAAACTGTTTTTT	CASSLAAEKLFF
TRBJ1-2	NA	NA	TRBV10-3	TGTGCCATCAGACCCGATGGGGGGGACCATGGCTACACCTTC	CAIRPDGGDHGYTF
TRBJ2-6	few	NA	TRBV12-3/TRBV12-4	TGTGCCAGCAGTTTCCGGGACGGTGGGGCCAACGTCCTGACTTTC	CASSFRDGGANVLTF
TRBJ2-5	NA	TRBD2	TRBV12-3/TRBV12-4	TGTGCCAGCAGCTATAGCGGGGGACGACAAGAGACCCAGTACTTC	CASSYSGGRQETQYF
TRBJ2-1	many	NA	TRBV4-3	TGCGCCAGCAGCCAAGAGGGGTGGAATGAGCAGTTCTTC	CASSQEGWNEQFF
TRBJ2-2	NA	TRBD1	TRBV6-5	TGTGCCAGCAGTTACTTCCTCCCGGGGACAGGGGAGTCCGGGGAGCTGTTTTTT	CASSYFLPGTGESGELFF
TRBJ1-1	NA	TRBD1	TRBV30	TGTGCCTGGAGTGTAGGGTGGGGGACAGGGCACCCGAACACTGAAGCTTTCTTT	CAWSVGWGTGHPNTEAFF
TRBJ1-1	NA	NA	TRBV5-1	TGCGCCAGCAGCCCCCCCCGAGGGGATAAAGGGGCTGAAGCTTTCTTT	CASSPPRGDKGAEAFF
TRBJ1-5	few	TRBD1	TRBV19	TGTGCCAGTAGATGGGGACAGGATCATCAGCCCCAGCATTTT	CASRWGQDHQPQHF
TRBJ1-2	NA	TRBD1	TRBV29-1	TGCAGCGCCGCATTAGGACAGGGGGCCGGTGGCTACACCTTC	CSAALGQGAGGYTF
TRBJ2-7	many	NA	TRBV11-2	TGTGCCAGCAGACTAACCCCACGGGCAGATCAGCAGTACTTC	CASRLTPRADQQYF
TRBJ2-3	NA	NA	TRBV11-2	TGTGCCAGCAGCCGCAGGTCCAGCACAGATACGCAGTATTTT	CASSRRSSTDTQYF
TRBJ2-5	NA	TRBD2	TRBV7-9	TGTGCCAGCAGCTGGGGGGGGAGGTACCAAGAGACCCAGTACTTC	CASSWGGRYQETQYF
TRBJ2-6	few	NA	TRBV12-3/TRBV12-4	TGTGCCAGCAGTTTTTTGAGCTCTGGGGCCAACGTCCTGACTTTC	CASSFLSSGANVLTF
TRBJ2-2	few	NA	TRBV7-3	TGTGCCAGCAGAATCAGCGCAGCCGGGGAGCTGTTTTTT	CASRISAAGELFF